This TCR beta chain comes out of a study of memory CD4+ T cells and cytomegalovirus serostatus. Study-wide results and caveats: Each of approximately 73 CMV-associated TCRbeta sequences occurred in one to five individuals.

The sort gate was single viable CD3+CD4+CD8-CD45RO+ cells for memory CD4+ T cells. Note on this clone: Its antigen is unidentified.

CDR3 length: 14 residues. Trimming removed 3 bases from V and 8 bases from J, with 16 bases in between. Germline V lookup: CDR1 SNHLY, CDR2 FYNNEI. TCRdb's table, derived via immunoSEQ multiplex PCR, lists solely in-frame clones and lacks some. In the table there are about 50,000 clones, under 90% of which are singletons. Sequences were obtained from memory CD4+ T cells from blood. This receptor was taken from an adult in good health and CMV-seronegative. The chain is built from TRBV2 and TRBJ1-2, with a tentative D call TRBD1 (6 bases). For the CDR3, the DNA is TGTGCCAGCAGTGACGAGGGGGATGCCTCCGGCTACACCTTC. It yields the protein CASSDEGDASGYTF.